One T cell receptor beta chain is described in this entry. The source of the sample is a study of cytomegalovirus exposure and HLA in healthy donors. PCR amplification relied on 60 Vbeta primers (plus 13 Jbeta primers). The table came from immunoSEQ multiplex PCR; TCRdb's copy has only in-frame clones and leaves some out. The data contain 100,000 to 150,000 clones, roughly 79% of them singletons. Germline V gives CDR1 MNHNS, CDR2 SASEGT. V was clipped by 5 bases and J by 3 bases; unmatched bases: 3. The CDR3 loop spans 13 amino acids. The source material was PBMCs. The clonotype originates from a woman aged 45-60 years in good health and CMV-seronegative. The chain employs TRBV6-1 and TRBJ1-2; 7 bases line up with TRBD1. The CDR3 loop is CASSPDRDYGYTF. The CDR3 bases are TGTGCCAGCAGTCCAGACAGGGACTATGGCTACACCTTC.